This note documents a single TCR beta chain sequence. These data come from a study of blood T cell repertoires in COVID-19. Turning to the study itself: Whether acute or convalescent, the COVID-19 samples came from the United States, Italy and Spain. T cells, B-cell-depleted T cells, or PBMCs provided the cDNA or gDNA that served as material.

CDR1 and CDR2 (germline): LNHDA, SQIVND (reference sequence). The trim removed 4 bases at V and 4 bases at J, leaving 8 bases unmatched. This CDR3 has 15 residues. Methods used by the authors: Using reference gene primer amplification, nucleated cell counts were estimated. Sequencing used immunoSEQ multiplex PCR; TCRdb keeps in-frame clones, though not all of them. V and J calls and clone size are copied from that table; D and trimming were computed from the DNA. The profile shows 200,000 to 300,000 clones, about 85% of them singletons. What was sequenced was peripheral blood. This receptor was taken from a man between 18 and 29 years old with active or convalescent COVID-19. V gene TRBV19 combines with J gene TRBJ1-2; 8 positions agree with TRBD1. The CDR3 reads CASSTGQGTSYGYTF. The CDR3 DNA sequence: TGTGCCAGTAGTACCGGACAGGGTACGAGCTATGGCTACACCTTC.